The 28 T cell receptor beta chains presented below share a single source sample, sequenced in a study of identifying expanded T cells in peripheral blood. Here immunoSEQ multiplex PCR was the method, and the copy in TCRdb shows in-frame clones only, minus some. The table shows under 95,000 clones, with 89% occurring only once. Sequenced sample: blood. The receptor source for this set is a person aged 18 to 75 in good health.

This chain joins TRBV28 and TRBJ1-2; the D gene is possibly TRBD1 (6 bases). The V and J ends lost 10 bases and 5 bases respectively, with 14 bases between them. Per the germline V gene, CDR1 is MDHEN and CDR2 is SYDVKM. The CDR3 is made up of 12 amino acids. CDR3 region: CATNTGSYGYTF. In DNA form, the CDR3 reads TGTGCCACCAACACAGGGTCTTATGGCTACACCTTC.

This chain links TRBV28 with TRBJ1-4, with D possibly matching TRBD1 (5 bases). With 6 bases removed from V and 0 bases from J, the gap between germline ends came to 14 bases. The CDR3 has 16 residues. The germline V gene has CDR1 MDHEN and CDR2 SYDVKM. This CDR3 is CASRGVRGATNEKLFF. The CDR3 region has the DNA TGTGCCAGCAGGGGGGTTCGGGGTGCAACTAATGAAAAACTGTTTTTT.

This clone was seen more than once but under ten times. The chain carries TRBV28 and TRBJ2-1; 8 bases fit TRBD2. Germline V CDR1 and CDR2: MDHEN, SYDVKM. After removal of 5 bases from V and 7 bases from J, the junction contained 7 bases not matched to a gene. CDR3 length: 14 amino acids. CDR3 loop: CASSEPGLGNEQFF. The CDR3 nucleotides read TGTGCCAGCAGTGAACCGGGACTAGGGAATGAGCAGTTCTTC.

V usage is TRBV11-2 and J usage is TRBJ2-2, with D hard to call. The CDR3 sequence is 15 residues long. V lost 5 bases and J 6 bases, leaving 16 bases between the germline ends. Germline assignment: CDR1 SGHAT and CDR2 FQNNGV. For the CDR3, the DNA is TGTGCCAGCAGCCGCCTGGTCCCCTTCGCCGGGGAGCTGTTTTTT. Protein: CASSRLVPFAGELFF.

This chain joins TRBV5-1 and TRBJ2-3, with 8 bases aligning to TRBD2. This CDR3 comprises 16 residues. V lost 4 bases, J lost 2 bases, and 9 bases stayed unmatched. In germline, CDR1 is SGHRS, CDR2 YFSETQ. DNA for the CDR3: TGCGCCAGCAGCCCCGGGCGGGGGGCCTTCACAGATACGCAGTATTTT. Translated: CASSPGRGAFTDTQYF.

The chain carries TRBV28 and TRBJ2-1; 8 nucleotides align to TRBD2. V gave up 3 bases and J gave up 13 bases; unmatched junction bases: 8. The germline V gene encodes CDR1 MDHEN and CDR2 SYDVKM. The CDR3 is made up of 13 amino acids. CDR3 protein: CASSFYPGGPQFF. The DNA for the CDR3 is TGTGCCAGCAGTTTCTATCCGGGAGGGCCCCAGTTCTTC.

Here the CDR3 DNA reads TGTGCCAGCAGCTCTTCTGCGGGACTAGATATTGACCCTGAGCAGTTCTTC. This translates into CASSSSAGLDIDPEQFF. This chain links TRBV9 with TRBJ2-1; TRBD2 matches 8 bases. After removal of 4 bases from V and 9 bases from J, the junction contained 18 bases not matched to a gene. Germline-derived CDR1 and CDR2 are SGDLS and YYNGEE. The CDR3 spans 17 residues.

V and J are TRBV7-9 and TRBJ2-3; the match to TRBD1 covers 8 bases. CDR1 and CDR2 from the germline V gene are SEHNR and FQNEAQ (reference sequence). The CDR3 is made up of 16 amino acids. Trimming took 6 bases from V and 5 from J; bases not matched to a gene: 13. The CDR3 sequence is CASSDRQGSFGDTQYF. CDR3 in DNA: TGTGCCAGCAGTGACAGACAGGGGTCTTTTGGAGATACGCAGTATTTT. The full variable domain, its missing parts supplied by reference TRBV7-9 and TRBJ2-3, is DTGVSQNPRHKITKRGQNVTFRCDPISEHNRLYWYRQTLGQGPEFLTYFQNEAQLEKSRLLSDRFSAERPKGSFSTLEIQRTEQGDSAMYLCASSDRQGSFGDTQYFGPGTRLTVL.

This clone was picked up a small number of times. The rearrangement joins TRBV27 to TRBJ1-1; TRBD1 agrees at 7 bases. Unmatched junction bases numbered 11, after V lost 8 bases and J lost 5 bases. The CDR3 runs to 14 residues. Germline lookup yields CDR1 MNHEY and CDR2 SMNVEV (reference sequence). The CDR3 protein is CASRKTGAGTEAFF. Written as DNA, the CDR3 is TGTGCCAGCCGAAAAACAGGGGCTGGAACTGAAGCTTTCTTT.

The chain combines TRBV28 with TRBJ2-7, with a weak D call TRBD2 (5 bases). Germline V lookup: CDR1 MDHEN, CDR2 SYDVKM. V lost 4 bases to trimming and J lost 7 bases, with 26 bases between them. The CDR3 totals 17 residues. CDR3 protein: CASSSPSEAGEEREQYF. The CDR3 DNA sequence: TGTGCCAGCAGTTCCCCCTCGGAGGCGGGTGAGGAGCGTGAGCAGTACTTC.

The CDR3 DNA sequence: TGTGCCAGCTCACCACTTGGGGAGAGTCAGCCCCAGCATTTT. It codes for CASSPLGESQPQHF. J is TRBJ1-5 and V is TRBV18; D gene ambiguous. Germline V gives CDR1 KGHSH, CDR2 LQKENI. The CDR3 consists of 14 residues. V shed 1 base and J shed 6 bases, with 10 bases lying between them.

The chain carries TRBV10-3 and TRBJ2-2, with D possibly TRBD2 on 6 matching bases. Trimming took off 2 bases at V and 7 bases at J, with 17 bases between the two ends. This CDR3 contains 16 residues. Germline loops: CDR1 ENHRY, CDR2 SYGVKD. CDR3 DNA: TGTGCCATCAGTGAGGTGGTAGCGGCCAACGACGGGGAGCTGTTTTTT. This encodes CAISEVVAANDGELFF.

The chain couples TRBV4-1 to TRBJ1-3, with D maybe TRBD1 (5 bases). The V end was cut by 4 bases, the J end by 0 bases, with 10 bases between. Germline-derived CDR1 and CDR2 are MGHRA and YSYEKL. The CDR3 has 15 residues. The DNA of the CDR3 is TGCGCCAGCAGCCTAAGGGACGGCTCTGGAAACACCATATATTTT. It codes for CASSLRDGSGNTIYF.

The gene calls are TRBV11-3 and TRBJ2-3; 8 positions match TRBD2. CDR3 length: 15 amino acids. V shed 1 base and J 4 bases; nucleotides not matched to a gene: 4. Germline V gives CDR1 SGHNT, CDR2 YENEEA. The CDR3, as DNA: TGTGCCAGCAGCTTAGGGAGCGGGAGAGCAGATACGCAGTATTTT. Encoded protein: CASSLGSGRADTQYF.

The chain combines TRBV6-6 with TRBJ1-2; 8 positions match TRBD1. V dropped 10 bases and J dropped 7; count of bases not matched to a gene: 5. The CDR3 sequence is 11 residues long. CDR1 and CDR2 (germline): MNHNY, SVGAGI (reference sequence). CDR3 in amino acids: CATSGGAGYTF. For the CDR3, the DNA is TGTGCCACTTCAGGGGGCGCTGGCTACACCTTC.

This clone was observed a handful of times. The V gene is TRBV19, the J gene TRBJ2-1; possible D gene TRBD1, 5 bases. Germline CDR1 reads LNHDA; CDR2 reads SQIVND (reference sequence). The V end was cut by 1 base, the J end by 4 bases, with 14 bases between. CDR3 length: 16 residues. This CDR3 reads CASSIGWGREYNEQFF. CDR3 in DNA: TGTGCCAGTAGTATAGGGTGGGGCCGTGAGTACAATGAGCAGTTCTTC. The variable domain in full, completed from reference TRBV19 and TRBJ2-1, reads DGGITQSPKYLFRKEGQNVTLSCEQNLNHDAMYWYRQDPGQGLRLIYYSQIVNDFQKGDIAEGYSVSREKKESFPLTVTSAQKNPTAFYLCASSIGWGREYNEQFFGPGTRLTVL.

This chain connects TRBV10-2 to TRBJ2-2; no reliable D call. This CDR3 spans 15 amino acids. Per germline, CDR1 WSHSY and CDR2 SAAADI. The V and J ends lost 0 bases and 3 bases respectively, with 8 bases between them. As DNA, the CDR3 is TGCGCCAGCAGTGAGTCCCGAGGTGACACCGGGGAGCTGTTTTTT. Translated, it gives CASSESRGDTGELFF.

The chain joins TRBV9 to TRBJ2-2; 9 bases align to TRBD2. The trim removed 0 bases at V and 5 bases at J, leaving 8 bases unmatched. CDR1 and CDR2 from the germline V gene are SGDLS and YYNGEE. This CDR3 comprises 17 residues. The CDR3 is CASSVVSSGIETGELFF. DNA for the CDR3: TGTGCCAGCAGCGTAGTGTCTAGCGGGATCGAAACCGGGGAGCTGTTTTTT.

This chain links TRBV7-6 with TRBJ1-4; 8 positions match TRBD1. CDR1 and CDR2 (germline): SGHVS, FNYEAQ. After removal of 2 bases from V and 4 bases from J, the junction contained 6 bases not matched to a gene. The CDR3 is 16 amino acids. CDR3 residues: CASSLSRGLGNEKLFF. Here the CDR3 DNA reads TGTGCCAGCAGCTTAAGCAGGGGGCTTGGTAATGAAAAACTGTTTTTT.

The chain combines TRBV18 with TRBJ1-3; D remains ambiguous. Trimming pared 3 bases from V and 2 bases from J, leaving 14 bases between. The CDR3 runs to 16 residues. Germline assignment: CDR1 KGHSH and CDR2 LQKENI. CDR3 amino acids: CASSPNGPPAGNTIYF. CDR3 DNA: TGTGCCAGCTCACCTAACGGACCGCCGGCTGGAAACACCATATATTTT.

In its sample, this clone was seen a few times. The CDR3: CASSPSLGGYEQYF. The CDR3 region has the DNA TGTGCCAGCTCACCAAGTTTAGGCGGATACGAGCAGTACTTC. The chain joins TRBV18 to TRBJ2-7, with D uncertain. The CDR3 totals 14 residues. The V gene's germline CDR1 is KGHSH and CDR2 LQKENI. With 2 bases removed from V and 4 bases from J, the gap between germline ends came to 12 bases.

The J gene is TRBJ1-1, the V gene TRBV7-2; 8 positions match TRBD1. Per germline, CDR1 SGHTA and CDR2 FQGNSA. The CDR3 is 14 amino acids. V trimming: 5 bases; J trimming: 1 base; junction bases outside the gene matches: 3. The CDR3 is CASSQDRGNTEAFF. The CDR3 DNA reads as TGTGCCAGCAGCCAAGACAGGGGGAACACTGAAGCTTTCTTT.

V gene TRBV9 combines with J gene TRBJ2-1; the D gene is possibly TRBD1 (6 bases). The V end lost 3 bases, the J end lost 3 bases, and 13 bases lay between the germline ends. The length of the CDR3 is 15 residues. Germline CDR1 is SGDLS and CDR2 is YYNGEE. The CDR3 loop is CASSAADRLYNEQFF. DNA for the CDR3: TGTGCCAGCAGCGCCGCAGACAGGCTCTACAATGAGCAGTTCTTC.

The CDR3 sequence: CASSKAARLNGTQYF. The DNA of the CDR3 is TGTGCCAGCAGCAAAGCGGCCCGATTAAATGGGACCCAGTACTTC. The chain joins TRBV21-1 to TRBJ2-5; the table's D gene call, TRBD1, was not cross checked with the DNA. TRBV21-1 is a pseudogene locus. CDR3 size: 15 residues.

This clone was counted between two and nine times. This chain connects TRBV10-3 to TRBJ2-7; weak D call: TRBD1 (6 bases). Germline-derived CDR1 and CDR2 are ENHRY and SYGVKD. V was shortened by 6 bases and J by 3 bases, with 9 bases between the two germline ends. The CDR3 extends over 12 amino acids. CDR3 nucleotide sequence: TGTGCCATCAGCATACAGGGCTACGAGCAGTACTTC. Protein: CAISIQGYEQYF.

Regarding this clone: Other DNA sequences of this sample code for an identical CDR3. This chain connects TRBV6-8 to TRBJ2-5, with a weak D call TRBD1 (5 bases). Trimming left V 6 bases short and J 3 bases short, with 8 bases between. The germline V gene has CDR1 MNHGY and CDR2 SAAAGT. The CDR3 is made up of 12 amino acids. The chain's CDR3 is CASRQVEETQYF. In DNA, the CDR3 is TGTGCCAGCAGACAGGTAGAAGAGACCCAGTACTTC.

The chain links TRBV13 to TRBJ2-2, with a possible D match to TRBD2 (6 bases). The CDR3 loop spans 17 amino acids. Germline V gene lookup returns CDR1 PRHDT and CDR2 FYEKMQ (reference sequence). V was pared by 6 bases and J by 6 bases, with 23 bases between. The CDR3 DNA is TGTGCCAGCAGTCCCCCCTGGGGGGACCGATGGCCCGGGGAGCTGTTTTTT. Protein: CASSPPWGDRWPGELFF.

The rearrangement links TRBV23-1 to TRBJ1-2; 10 bases are shared with TRBD1. TRBV23-1 is classed as an ORF, of uncertain function. The trim removed 6 bases at V and 4 bases at J, leaving 8 bases unmatched. The CDR3 runs 15 residues. CDR3 sequence: CASRHPGQGSYGYTF. The DNA for the CDR3 is TGCGCCAGCAGACATCCGGGACAGGGGAGCTATGGCTACACCTTC.